This TCR beta chain originates from a study of T cell clonotyping in hematopoietic cell transplantation. On the study more broadly: Pretransplant recipient samples were taken after cytoreduction.

Assay: immunoSEQ multiplex PCR; the TCRdb copy retains only in-frame clones and omits some. The table records about 80,000 clones, almost 97% of them present only once. CDR3 length equals 14 residues. V dropped 8 bases and J dropped 0; count of bases not matched to a gene: 5. The germline V gene encodes CDR1 LNHDA and CDR2 SQIVND (reference sequence). This clone was observed a single time. Noted time point: recipient sample about 28 days before transplant, after cytoreduction. The receptor was derived from a woman aged 45-60 years with acute myeloid leukemia. Some clones in this sample may be carry-over from other donors' samples. The chain has TRBV19 and TRBJ2-3, with TRBD1 identical over 7 bases. Sample: peripheral blood mononuclear cells, taken before stem cell transplant. CDR3 in amino acids: CASQETGSTDTQYF. CDR3 DNA: TGTGCCAGTCAGGAGACAGGGAGCACAGATACGCAGTATTTT. Drawing the rest from reference TRBV19 and TRBJ2-3, the complete variable domain is DGGITQSPKYLFRKEGQNVTLSCEQNLNHDAMYWYRQDPGQGLRLIYYSQIVNDFQKGDIAEGYSVSREKKESFPLTVTSAQKNPTAFYLCASQETGSTDTQYFGPGTRLTVL.